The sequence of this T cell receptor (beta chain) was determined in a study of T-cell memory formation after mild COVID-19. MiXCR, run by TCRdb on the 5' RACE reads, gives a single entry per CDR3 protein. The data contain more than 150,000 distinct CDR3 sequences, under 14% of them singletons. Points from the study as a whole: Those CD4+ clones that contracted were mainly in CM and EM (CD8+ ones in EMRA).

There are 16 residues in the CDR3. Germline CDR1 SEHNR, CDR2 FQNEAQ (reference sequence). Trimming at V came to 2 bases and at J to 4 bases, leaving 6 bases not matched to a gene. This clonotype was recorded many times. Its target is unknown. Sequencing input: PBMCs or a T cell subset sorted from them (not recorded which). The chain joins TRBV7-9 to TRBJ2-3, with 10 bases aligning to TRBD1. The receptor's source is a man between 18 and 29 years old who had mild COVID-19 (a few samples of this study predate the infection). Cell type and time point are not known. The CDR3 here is CASSLLGQGMADTQYF. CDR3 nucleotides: TGTGCCAGCAGCTTACTGGGACAGGGGATGGCAGATACGCAGTATTTT.